This record covers a single T cell receptor beta chain. This sample was taken from a study of OX40 agonist ivuxolimab in advanced cancers. Repertoires were generated with immunoSEQ multiplex PCR, while TCRdb's copy carries only in-frame clones and drops some. The sample lists roughly 54,000 clones; approximately 84% were seen once. Germline V lookup: CDR1 MRHNA, CDR2 SNTAGT. Trimming left V 5 bases short and J 0 bases short, with 6 bases between. The CDR3 is 13 residues long. The clonotype was recovered from an adult with an advanced solid tumor such as melanoma, head and neck, liver or kidney cancer. The specimen was CD4+ or CD8+ T cells sorted from blood, collected in a trial of the OX40 agonist ivuxolimab. The genes are TRBV6-4 and TRBJ2-3, with D maybe TRBD2 (6 bases). CDR3 amino acids: CASSSGSTDTQYF. DNA of the CDR3: TGTGCCAGCAGTAGCGGGAGCACAGATACGCAGTATTTT.